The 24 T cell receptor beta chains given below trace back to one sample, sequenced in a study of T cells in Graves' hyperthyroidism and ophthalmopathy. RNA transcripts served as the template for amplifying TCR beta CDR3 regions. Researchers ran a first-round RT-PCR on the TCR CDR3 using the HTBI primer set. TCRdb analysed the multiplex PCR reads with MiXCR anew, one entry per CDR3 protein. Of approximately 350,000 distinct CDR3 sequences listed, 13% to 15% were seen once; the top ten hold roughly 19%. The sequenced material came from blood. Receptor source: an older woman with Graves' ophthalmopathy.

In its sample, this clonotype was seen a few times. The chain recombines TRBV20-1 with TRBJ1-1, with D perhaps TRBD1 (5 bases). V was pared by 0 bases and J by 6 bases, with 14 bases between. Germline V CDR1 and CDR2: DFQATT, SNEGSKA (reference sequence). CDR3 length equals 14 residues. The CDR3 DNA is TGCAGTGCTAGAGACCCCTCAGGGACTCCTGAAGCTTTCTTT. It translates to CSARDPSGTPEAFF.

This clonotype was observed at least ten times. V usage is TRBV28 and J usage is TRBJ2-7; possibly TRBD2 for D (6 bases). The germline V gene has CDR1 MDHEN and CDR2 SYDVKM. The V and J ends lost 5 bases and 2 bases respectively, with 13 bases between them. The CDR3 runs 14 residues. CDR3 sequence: CASSTGLRTYEQYF. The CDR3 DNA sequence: TGTGCCAGCAGTACAGGACTACGTACCTACGAGCAGTACTTC.

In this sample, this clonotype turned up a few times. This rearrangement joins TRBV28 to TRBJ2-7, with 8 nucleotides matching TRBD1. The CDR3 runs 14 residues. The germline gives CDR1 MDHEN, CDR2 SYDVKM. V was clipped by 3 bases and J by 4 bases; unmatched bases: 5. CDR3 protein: CASSLGRGPYEQYF. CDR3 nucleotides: TGTGCCAGCAGTTTGGGCAGGGGGCCATACGAGCAGTACTTC.

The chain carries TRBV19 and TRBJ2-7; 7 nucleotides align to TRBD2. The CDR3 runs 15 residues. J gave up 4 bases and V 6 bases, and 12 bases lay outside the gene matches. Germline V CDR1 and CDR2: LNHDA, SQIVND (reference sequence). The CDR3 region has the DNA TGTGCCAGTAGCCGTGCCAGCGGGAACCTTTACGAGCAGTACTTC. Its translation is CASSRASGNLYEQYF. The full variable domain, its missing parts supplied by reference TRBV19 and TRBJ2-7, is DGGITQSPKYLFRKEGQNVTLSCEQNLNHDAMYWYRQDPGQGLRLIYYSQIVNDFQKGDIAEGYSVSREKKESFPLTVTSAQKNPTAFYLCASSRASGNLYEQYFGPGTRLTVT.

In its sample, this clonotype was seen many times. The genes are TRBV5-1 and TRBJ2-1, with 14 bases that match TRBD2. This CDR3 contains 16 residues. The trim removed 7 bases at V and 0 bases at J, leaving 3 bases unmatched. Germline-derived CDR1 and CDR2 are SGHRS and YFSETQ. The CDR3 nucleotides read TGCGCCAGCTCCGGGACTAGCGGGAGCTCCTACAATGAGCAGTTCTTC. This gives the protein CASSGTSGSSYNEQFF. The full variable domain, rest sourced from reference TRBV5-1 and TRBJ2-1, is KAGVTQTPRYLIKTRGQQVTLSCSPISGHRSVSWYQQTPGQGLQFLFEYFSETQRNKGNFPGRFSGRQFSNSRSEMNVSTLELGDSALYLCASSGTSGSSYNEQFFGPGTRLTVL.

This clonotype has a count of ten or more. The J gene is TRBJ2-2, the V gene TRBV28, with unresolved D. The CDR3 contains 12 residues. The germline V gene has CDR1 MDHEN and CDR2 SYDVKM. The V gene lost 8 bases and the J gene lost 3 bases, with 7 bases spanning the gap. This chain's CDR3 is CASQTYTGELFF. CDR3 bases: TGTGCCAGCCAGACCTACACCGGGGAGCTGTTTTTT.

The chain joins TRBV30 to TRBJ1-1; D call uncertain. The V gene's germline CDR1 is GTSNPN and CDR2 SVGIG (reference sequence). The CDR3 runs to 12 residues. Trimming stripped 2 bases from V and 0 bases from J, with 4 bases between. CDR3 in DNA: TGTGCCTGGAGTTTGTTGAACACTGAAGCTTTCTTT. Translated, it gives CAWSLLNTEAFF. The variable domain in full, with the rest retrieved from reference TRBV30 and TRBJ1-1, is SQTIHQWPATLVQPVGSPLSLECTVEGTSNPNLYWYRQAAGRGLQLLFYSVGIGQISSEVPQNLSASRPQDRQFILSSKKLLLSDSGFYLCAWSLLNTEAFFGQGTRLTVV.

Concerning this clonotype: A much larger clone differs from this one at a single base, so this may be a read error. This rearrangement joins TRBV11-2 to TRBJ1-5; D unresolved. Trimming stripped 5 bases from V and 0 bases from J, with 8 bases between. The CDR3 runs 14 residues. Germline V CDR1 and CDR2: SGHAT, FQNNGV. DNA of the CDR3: TGTGCCAGCAGCCTGCGCTCTAGCAATCAGCCCCAGCATTTT. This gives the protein CASSLRSSNQPQHF.

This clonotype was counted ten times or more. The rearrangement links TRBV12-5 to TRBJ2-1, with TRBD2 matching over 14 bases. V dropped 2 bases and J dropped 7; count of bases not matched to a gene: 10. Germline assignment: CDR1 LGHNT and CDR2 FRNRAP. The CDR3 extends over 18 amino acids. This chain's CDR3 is CASGLTRLGLAGDNEQFF. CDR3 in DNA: TGTGCTAGTGGTTTGACTCGCTTGGGACTAGCGGGAGATAATGAGCAGTTCTTC.

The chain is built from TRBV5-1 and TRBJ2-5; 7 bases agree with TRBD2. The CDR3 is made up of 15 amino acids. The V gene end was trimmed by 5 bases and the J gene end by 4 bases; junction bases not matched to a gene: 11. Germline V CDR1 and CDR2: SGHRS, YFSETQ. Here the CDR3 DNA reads TGCGCCAGCAGACCGTCGGCGGGAGTTTCAGAGACCCAGTACTTC. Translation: CASRPSAGVSETQYF.

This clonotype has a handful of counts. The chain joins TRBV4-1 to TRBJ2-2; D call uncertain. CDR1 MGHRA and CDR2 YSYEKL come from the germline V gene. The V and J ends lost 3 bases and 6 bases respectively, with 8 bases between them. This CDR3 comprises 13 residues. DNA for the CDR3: TGCGCCAGCAGCCAGGAGCTACCCGGGGAGCTGTTTTTT. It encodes CASSQELPGELFF.

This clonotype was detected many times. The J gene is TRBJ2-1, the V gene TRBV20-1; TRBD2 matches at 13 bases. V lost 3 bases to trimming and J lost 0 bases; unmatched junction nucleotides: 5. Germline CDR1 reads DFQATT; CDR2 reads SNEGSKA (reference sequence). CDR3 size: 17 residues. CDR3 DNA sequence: TGCAGTGCTAGCGGACTAGCGGGAGTAGCCTCCTACAATGAGCAGTTCTTC. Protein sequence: CSASGLAGVASYNEQFF.

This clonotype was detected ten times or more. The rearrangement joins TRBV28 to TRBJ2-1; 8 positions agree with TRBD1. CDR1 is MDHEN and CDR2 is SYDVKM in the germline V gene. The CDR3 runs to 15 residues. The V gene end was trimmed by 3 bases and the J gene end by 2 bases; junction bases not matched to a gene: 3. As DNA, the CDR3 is TGTGCCAGCAGTTTGTTGACAGGGGCCTACAATGAGCAGTTCTTC. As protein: CASSLLTGAYNEQFF.

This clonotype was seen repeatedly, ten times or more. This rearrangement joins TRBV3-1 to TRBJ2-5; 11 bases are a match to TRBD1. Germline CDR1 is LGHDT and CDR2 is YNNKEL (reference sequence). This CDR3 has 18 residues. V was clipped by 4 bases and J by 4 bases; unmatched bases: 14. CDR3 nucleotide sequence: TGTGCCAGCAGCCTTATCCCGGGACAGGGGGAAGGGACAGAGACCCAGTACTTC. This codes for CASSLIPGQGEGTETQYF.

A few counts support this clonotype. The CDR3 here is CASSYSSWQGRPDTQYF. CDR3 DNA: TGTGCCAGCAGTTATTCCTCTTGGCAGGGGAGGCCAGATACGCAGTATTTT. The chain recombines TRBV6-2 or TRBV6-3 with TRBJ2-3; D may correspond to TRBD1 or TRBD2 (6 bases each). CDR3 length: 17 residues. V was clipped by 3 bases and J by 4 bases, with 20 bases between them. Germline CDR1 reads MNHEY; CDR2 reads SVGEGT.

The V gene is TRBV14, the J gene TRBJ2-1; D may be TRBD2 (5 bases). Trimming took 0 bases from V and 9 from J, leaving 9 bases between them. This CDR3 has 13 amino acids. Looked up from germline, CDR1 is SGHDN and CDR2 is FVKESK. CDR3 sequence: CASSQDTRIEQFF. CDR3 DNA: TGTGCCAGCAGCCAAGATACTAGGATTGAGCAGTTCTTC. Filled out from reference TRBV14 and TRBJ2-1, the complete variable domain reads EAGVTQFPSHSVIEKGQTVTLRCDPISGHDNLYWYRRVMGKEIKFLLHFVKESKQDESGMPNNRFLAERTGGTYSTLKVQPAELEDSGVYFCASSQDTRIEQFFGPGTRLTVL.

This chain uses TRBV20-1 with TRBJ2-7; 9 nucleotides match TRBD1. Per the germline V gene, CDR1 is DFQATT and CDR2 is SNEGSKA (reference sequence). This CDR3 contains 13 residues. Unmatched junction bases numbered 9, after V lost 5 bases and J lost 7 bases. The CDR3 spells CSAARDRVGEQYF. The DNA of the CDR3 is TGCAGTGCTGCCCGGGACAGGGTGGGAGAGCAGTACTTC.

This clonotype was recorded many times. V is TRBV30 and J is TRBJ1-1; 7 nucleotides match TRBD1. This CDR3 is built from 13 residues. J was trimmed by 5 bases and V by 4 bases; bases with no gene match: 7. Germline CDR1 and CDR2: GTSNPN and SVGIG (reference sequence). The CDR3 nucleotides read TGTGCCTGGAACAAGGACAGGTGGACTGAAGCTTTCTTT. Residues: CAWNKDRWTEAFF.

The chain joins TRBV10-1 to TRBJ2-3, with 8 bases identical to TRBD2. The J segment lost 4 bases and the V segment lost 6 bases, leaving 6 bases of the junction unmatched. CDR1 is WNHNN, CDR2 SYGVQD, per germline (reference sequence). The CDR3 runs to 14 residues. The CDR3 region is CASRSGLGADTQYF. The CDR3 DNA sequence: TGCGCCAGCAGGTCGGGACTAGGGGCAGATACGCAGTATTTT.

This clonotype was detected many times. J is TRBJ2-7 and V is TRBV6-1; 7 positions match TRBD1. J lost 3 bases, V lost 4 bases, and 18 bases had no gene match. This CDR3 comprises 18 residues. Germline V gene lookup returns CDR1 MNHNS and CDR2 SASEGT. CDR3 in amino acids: CASSVFPGTAQVVYEQYF. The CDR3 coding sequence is TGTGCCAGCAGTGTTTTTCCAGGGACAGCTCAAGTCGTCTACGAGCAGTACTTC.

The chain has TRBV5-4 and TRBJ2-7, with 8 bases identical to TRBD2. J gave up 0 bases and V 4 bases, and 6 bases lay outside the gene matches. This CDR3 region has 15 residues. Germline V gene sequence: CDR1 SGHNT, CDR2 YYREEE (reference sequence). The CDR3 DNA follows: TGTGCCAGCAGCCCGATAAGCGGGAGCTCCTACGAGCAGTACTTC. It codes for CASSPISGSSYEQYF.

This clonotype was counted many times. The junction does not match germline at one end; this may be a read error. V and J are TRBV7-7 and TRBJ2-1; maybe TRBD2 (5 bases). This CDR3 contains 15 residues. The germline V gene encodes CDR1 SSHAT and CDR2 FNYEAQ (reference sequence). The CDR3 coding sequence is TGTGCTAGCAGCTTAGATGAGGGAGCCTACAATGAGCAGTTCTTC. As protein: CASSLDEGAYNEQFF.

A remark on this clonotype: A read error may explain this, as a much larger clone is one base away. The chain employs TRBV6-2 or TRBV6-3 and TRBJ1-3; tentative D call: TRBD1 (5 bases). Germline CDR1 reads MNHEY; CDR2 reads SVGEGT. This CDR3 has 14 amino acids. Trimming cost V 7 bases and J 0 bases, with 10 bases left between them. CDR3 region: CASTGMGSGNTIYF. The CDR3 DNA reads TGTGCCAGCACAGGGATGGGCTCTGGAAACACCATATATTTT.

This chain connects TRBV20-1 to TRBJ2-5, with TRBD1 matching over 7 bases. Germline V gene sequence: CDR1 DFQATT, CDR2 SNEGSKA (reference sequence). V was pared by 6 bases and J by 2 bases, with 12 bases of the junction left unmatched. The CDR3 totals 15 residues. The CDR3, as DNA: TGCAGTGCCAGTTGGACAGGCGGAATTCAAGAGACCCAGTACTTC. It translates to CSASWTGGIQETQYF.